This TCR beta chain stems from a study of cytomegalovirus exposure and HLA in healthy donors. Study at large: Falling in the Caucasian-associated ancestry cluster were about 83% of some 400 genotyped donors. Whole-study findings and limits: Using the classifier, cytomegalovirus status was reportedly diagnosed with high specificity and sensitivity. Data from an earlier analysis indicated that most TCR beta V segments were productive either about 90% or about 30% of the time.

This CDR3 is 14 amino acids long. Per germline, CDR1 MNHNS and CDR2 SASEGT. After removal of 7 bases from V and 6 bases from J, the junction contained 9 bases not matched to a gene. PCR was performed using 60 Vbeta and 13 Jbeta primers. TCRdb's copy holds only in-frame clones and misses some; the assay was immunoSEQ multiplex PCR. The sample carries around 140,000 clones, 70% to 80% recorded once. On this clone itself: Antigen: not known.

The rearrangement joins TRBV6-1 to TRBJ2-7; TRBD1 matches at 10 bases. Sequencing input: PBMCs. This sequence originates from a female donor in good health and CMV-seronegative. The DNA of the CDR3 is TGTGCCAGCACTGCCGGGACAGGGGAGGCCGAGCAGTACTTC. Amino acids: CASTAGTGEAEQYF.